This TCR beta chain was sequenced in a study of B cell selection in AIRE deficiency. CD4+CD127+ cells were sorted as the conventional CD4 T cells. Clones were sequenced by immunoSEQ multiplex PCR, and TCRdb holds only the in-frame ones, with some missing. Here the sample spans 20,000 to 25,000 clones, more than 95% being singletons. The germline V and J ends were trimmed by 6 bases and 4 bases, with 16 bases remaining between them. CDR1 and CDR2 (germline): MNHNS, SASEGT. The CDR3 is 15 amino acids. The chain carries TRBV6-1 and TRBJ2-1, with TRBD1 as a possible D gene (6 bases). This TCR was sampled from a human donor with AIRE deficiency. Sequenced sample: conventional CD4+ T cells sorted from PBMCs. The CDR3 loop reads CASRITGPPYNEQFF. For the CDR3, the DNA is TGTGCCAGCAGGATTACAGGGCCTCCTTACAATGAGCAGTTCTTC.